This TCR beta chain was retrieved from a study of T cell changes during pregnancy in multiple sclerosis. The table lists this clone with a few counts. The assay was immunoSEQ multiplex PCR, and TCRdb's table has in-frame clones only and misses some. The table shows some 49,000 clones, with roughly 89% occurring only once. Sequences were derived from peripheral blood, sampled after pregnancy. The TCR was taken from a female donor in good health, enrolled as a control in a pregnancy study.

CDR3 sequence: CASSYENSGANVLTF. For the CDR3, the DNA is TGTGCCAGCAGTTACGAGAACTCTGGGGCCAACGTCCTGACTTTC. The rearrangement links TRBV6-5 to TRBJ2-6, with D hard to call. Germline V gene data show CDR1 as MNHEY and CDR2 as SVGAGI. CDR3 length: 15 residues. The V end was cut by 2 bases, the J end by 0 bases, with 5 bases between.